The rows below give T cell receptor beta chains drawn from one sample of a study of molecular identifiers for immune sequencing clone quantification. TCRdb called the PCR reads again in MiXCR, with one record for every CDR3 protein. The data show 460,000 or so distinct CDR3 sequences, with roughly 25% seen just once and approximately 0.76% held by the top ten. Sequencing was done on a sample of naive CD8+ T cells from blood, with Jurkat cell RNA spiked in. Every receptor here comes from a human donor in good health. Some libraries in this study had Jurkat cell RNA spiked in. The CDR3 runs from the conserved cysteine through the conserved F or W. The order of the fields is clone size, V gene, J gene, D gene, CDR3 protein, CDR3 DNA. A D gene is named only where the DNA matches it firmly. Not every row has a clone size; where given, it reads once, few, many or a size class.

>NA|TRBV27|TRBJ1-1|TRBD1
CASRWTGDSNTEAFF
TGTGCCAGCAGGTGGACAGGGGATTCGAACACTGAAGCTTTCTTT
>NA|TRBV27|TRBJ2-7|TRBD1
CATGEGTAHYKQYF
TGTGCCACAGGAGAGGGGACAGCCCATTACAAACAGTACTTC
>NA|TRBV7-9|TRBJ2-4|NA
CASSPTSGSTKNIQYF
TGTGCCAGCAGCCCTACATCAGGGTCCACCAAAAACATTCAGTACTTC
>NA|TRBV5-4|TRBJ2-1|NA
CASSLGDGQINEQFF
TGTGCCAGCAGCTTGGGGGACGGACAGATTAATGAGCAGTTCTTC
>NA|TRBV7-8|TRBJ2-3|NA
CASSPVTSSDTQYF
TGTGCCAGCAGTCCCGTGACTAGTTCAGATACGCAGTATTTT
>NA|TRBV10-3|TRBJ1-3|NA
CAISGPEGALGNTIYF
TGTGCCATCAGTGGCCCCGAGGGCGCGCTTGGAAACACCATATATTTT
>many|TRBV28|TRBJ1-5|NA
CASQPDSNQPQHF
TGTGCCAGCCAACCGGACAGCAATCAGCCCCAGCATTTT
>NA|TRBV20-1|TRBJ2-7|TRBD2
CSASASGYSYEQYF
TGCAGTGCTTCTGCTAGCGGATACTCCTACGAGCAGTACTTC
>NA|TRBV20-1|TRBJ2-2|TRBD2
CSAKNLAGVSSGELFF
TGCAGTGCAAAAAATCTAGCGGGAGTCTCTTCCGGGGAGCTGTTTTTT
>NA|TRBV28|TRBJ2-7|NA
CASSQTDFVEQYF
TGTGCCAGCAGTCAAACCGACTTTGTTGAGCAGTACTTC
>NA|TRBV3-2|TRBJ2-5|NA
CASSPGQFWRSETQYF
TGTGCCAGCAGCCCGGGACAGTTCTGGAGGTCGGAGACCCAGTACTTC
>few|TRBV19|TRBJ1-3|NA
CASTIGPNTIYF
TGTGCCAGTACCATCGGACCCAACACCATATATTTT
>few|TRBV5-6|TRBJ2-7|NA
CASSHRFLGEKVYEQYF
TGTGCCAGCAGCCATAGGTTTTTAGGGGAGAAGGTCTACGAGCAGTACTTC
>NA|TRBV6-5|TRBJ2-5|TRBD2
CASSHHTKTSGGETQYF
TGTGCCAGCAGTCACCATACCAAGACTAGCGGGGGTGAGACCCAGTACTTC
>NA|TRBV7-9|TRBJ2-3|NA
CASAPDTQYF
TGTGCCAGCGCTCCGGATACGCAGTATTTT
>NA|TRBV12-3/TRBV12-4|TRBJ2-3|NA
CASTPWTEPDTQYF
TGTGCCAGCACCCCCTGGACAGAGCCGGATACGCAGTATTTT
>NA|TRBV6-5|TRBJ2-7|NA
CASSYSRWGEQYF
TGTGCCAGCAGTTACTCGAGGTGGGGCGAGCAGTACTTC
>NA|TRBV28|TRBJ1-4|NA
CASSFGGYTNEKLVF
TGTGCCAGCAGTTTTGGGGGGTACACTAATGAAAAACTGGTTTTT
>NA|TRBV5-1|TRBJ1-1|NA
CASRWLSSGTEAFF
TGCGCCAGCAGGTGGCTTAGTTCTGGCACTGAAGCTTTCTTT
>few|TRBV7-6|TRBJ1-3|NA
CASSPRPASGNTIYF
TGTGCCAGCAGCCCCCGACCCGCCTCTGGAAACACCATATATTTT
>NA|TRBV5-4|TRBJ1-3|TRBD1
CASSLGRTGYLDTIYF
TGTGCCAGCAGCTTGGGAAGGACAGGGTATTTGGACACCATATATTTT
>NA|TRBV3-1|TRBJ2-5|NA
CASSQGFRYGVVFETQYF
TGTGCCAGCAGCCAGGGTTTTAGGTATGGGGTAGTCTTTGAGACCCAGTACTTC
>many|TRBV2|TRBJ1-5|NA
CASRGYSNQPQHF
TGTGCCAGCAGGGGGTATAGCAATCAGCCCCAGCATTTT
>NA|TRBV7-6|TRBJ2-5|TRBD2
CASSLAQGTSAQETQYF
TGTGCCAGCAGCTTAGCGCAGGGGACTAGCGCTCAAGAGACCCAGTACTTC
>NA|TRBV19|TRBJ2-3|TRBD2
CASSFGLAGITDTQYF
TGTGCCAGTAGTTTCGGACTAGCGGGAATCACAGATACGCAGTATTTT
>many|TRBV2|TRBJ1-4|TRBD1
CASRPQGNQDEKLFF
TGTGCCAGCAGACCACAGGGGAACCAGGATGAAAAACTGTTTTTT
>NA|TRBV29-1|TRBJ2-1|NA
CSVGNGLIYGEQFF
TGCAGCGTTGGGAACGGTCTCATTTATGGTGAGCAGTTCTTC
>few|TRBV9|TRBJ2-3|NA
CASSVGVRLAGDTQYF
TGTGCCAGCAGCGTAGGGGTTAGGCTAGCAGGAGATACGCAGTATTTT
>few|TRBV12-3/TRBV12-4|TRBJ1-2|TRBD1
CASSPDRASSNYGYTF
TGTGCCAGCAGTCCTGACAGGGCGTCTTCTAACTATGGCTACACCTTC
>many|TRBV28|TRBJ2-3|NA
CASSSWRGEQIDTQYF
TGTGCCAGCAGTTCTTGGAGGGGGGAGCAGATAGATACGCAGTATTTT
>NA|TRBV28|TRBJ2-7|TRBD2
CASSLLLAGSYEQYF
TGTGCCAGCAGTTTACTTCTAGCGGGGAGCTACGAGCAGTACTTC
>few|TRBV24-1|TRBJ2-2|NA
CATSAFRGSGTGELFF
TGTGCCACCAGTGCCTTTCGGGGGAGTGGGACCGGGGAGCTGTTTTTT
>many|TRBV9|TRBJ1-1|TRBD1
CASSVGKRTGITEAFF
TGTGCCAGCAGCGTAGGAAAACGGACAGGGATCACTGAAGCTTTCTTT
>many|TRBV7-9|TRBJ1-1|TRBD1
CASSSPGQGRDTEAFF
TGTGCCAGCAGCTCCCCGGGACAGGGTCGGGACACTGAAGCTTTCTTT
>NA|TRBV7-8|TRBJ2-2|TRBD2
CASSWRRDGGTGELFF
TGTGCCAGCAGCTGGAGGAGGGACGGGGGGACCGGGGAGCTGTTTTTT
>few|TRBV4-3|TRBJ2-2|TRBD2
CASDDGGAGELFF
TGCGCCAGCGACGATGGGGGGGCCGGGGAGCTGTTTTTT
>NA|TRBV12-3/TRBV12-4|TRBJ1-3|TRBD1
CASSPTGQGSSGNTIYF
TGTGCCAGCAGTCCTACGGGACAGGGTTCCTCTGGAAACACCATATATTTT
>few|TRBV20-1|TRBJ1-5|NA
CSARDIKGHTQVPQHF
TGCAGTGCTAGAGATATCAAGGGGCACACCCAGGTGCCCCAGCATTTT
>NA|TRBV20-1|TRBJ1-5|NA
CSARDRGVGNQPQHF
TGCAGTGCTAGAGACAGGGGAGTCGGGAATCAGCCCCAGCATTTT
>few|TRBV19|TRBJ1-5|NA
CASSIEGLNQPQHF
TGTGCCAGTAGTATAGAGGGACTCAATCAGCCCCAGCATTTT
>NA|TRBV6-5|TRBJ2-5|TRBD1
CASPRSPRQGYQETQYF
TGTGCCAGTCCCCGATCGCCCCGACAGGGGTACCAAGAGACCCAGTACTTC
>many|TRBV14|TRBJ1-1|NA
CASSLAGVNTEAFF
TGTGCCAGCAGCTTGGCGGGGGTGAACACTGAAGCTTTCTTT
>NA|TRBV7-9|TRBJ1-1|TRBD1
CASSLPQGMNTEVFF
TGTGCCAGCAGCTTACCACAGGGGATGAACACTGAAGTTTTCTTT
>few|TRBV3-1|TRBJ2-3|NA
CASSQDLAQPTTDTQYF
TGTGCCAGCAGCCAAGATCTGGCCCAACCGACGACAGATACGCAGTATTTT
>NA|TRBV24-1|TRBJ1-3|NA
CDLQDSGNTIYF
TGTGATCTTCAGGACTCTGGAAACACCATATATTTT
>NA|TRBV6-2/TRBV6-3|TRBJ2-1|NA
CASSHDYEQFF
TGTGCCAGCAGTCACGACTATGAGCAGTTCTTC
>many|TRBV25-1|TRBJ2-7|NA
CAIPPAYEQYF
TGTGCCATCCCACCGGCGTACGAGCAGTACTTC
>NA|TRBV4-3|TRBJ2-3|NA
CASSQDRALTDTQYF
TGCGCCAGCAGCCAAGACAGGGCCCTCACAGATACGCAGTATTTT
>NA|TRBV2|TRBJ2-2|TRBD1
CASNGQGTTGELFF
TGTGCCAGCAACGGACAGGGAACAACCGGGGAGCTGTTTTTT
>few|TRBV27|TRBJ2-3|NA
CASSLAYPPDTQYF
TGTGCCAGCAGTTTAGCATACCCCCCAGATACGCAGTATTTT